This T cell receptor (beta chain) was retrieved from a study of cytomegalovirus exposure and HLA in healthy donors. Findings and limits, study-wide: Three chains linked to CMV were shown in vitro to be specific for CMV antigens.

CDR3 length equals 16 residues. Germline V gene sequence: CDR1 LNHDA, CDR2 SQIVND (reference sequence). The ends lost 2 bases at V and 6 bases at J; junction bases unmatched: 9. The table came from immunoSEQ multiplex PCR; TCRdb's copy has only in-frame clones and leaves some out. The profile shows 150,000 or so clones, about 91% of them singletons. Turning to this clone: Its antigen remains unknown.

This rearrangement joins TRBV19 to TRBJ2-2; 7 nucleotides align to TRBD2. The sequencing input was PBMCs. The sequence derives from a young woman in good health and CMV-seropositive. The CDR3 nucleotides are TGTGCCAGTAGTATACTGCTAAGCGGGGCCGCCGGGGAGCTGTTTTTT. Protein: CASSILLSGAAGELFF.